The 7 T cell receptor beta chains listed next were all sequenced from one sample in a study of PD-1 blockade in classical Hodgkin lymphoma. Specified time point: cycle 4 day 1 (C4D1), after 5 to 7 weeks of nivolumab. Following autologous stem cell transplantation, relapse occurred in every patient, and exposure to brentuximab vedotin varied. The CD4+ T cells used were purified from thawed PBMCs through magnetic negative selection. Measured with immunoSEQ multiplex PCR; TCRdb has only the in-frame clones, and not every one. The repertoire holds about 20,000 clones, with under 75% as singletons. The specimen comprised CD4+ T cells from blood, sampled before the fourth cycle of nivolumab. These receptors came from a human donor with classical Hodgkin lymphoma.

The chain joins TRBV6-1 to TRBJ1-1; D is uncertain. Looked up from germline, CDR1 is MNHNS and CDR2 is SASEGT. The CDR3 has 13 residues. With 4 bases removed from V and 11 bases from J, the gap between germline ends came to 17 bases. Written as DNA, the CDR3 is TGTGCCAGCAGTGCTCAGTTGTCCGGGTGGGCTTTCTTT. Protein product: CASSAQLSGWAFF.

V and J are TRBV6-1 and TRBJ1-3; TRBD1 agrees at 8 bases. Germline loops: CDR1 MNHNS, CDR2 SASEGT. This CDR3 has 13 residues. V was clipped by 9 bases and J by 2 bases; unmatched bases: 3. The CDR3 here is CASEQGAGNTIYF. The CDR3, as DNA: TGTGCCAGTGAACAGGGGGCTGGAAACACCATATATTTT.

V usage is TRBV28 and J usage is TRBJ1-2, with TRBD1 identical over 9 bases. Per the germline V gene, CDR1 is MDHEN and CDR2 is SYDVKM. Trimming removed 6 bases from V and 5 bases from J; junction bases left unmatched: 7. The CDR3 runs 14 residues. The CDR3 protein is CASRDTGGRYGYTF. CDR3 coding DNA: TGTGCCAGCAGGGACACAGGGGGCCGGTATGGCTACACCTTC.

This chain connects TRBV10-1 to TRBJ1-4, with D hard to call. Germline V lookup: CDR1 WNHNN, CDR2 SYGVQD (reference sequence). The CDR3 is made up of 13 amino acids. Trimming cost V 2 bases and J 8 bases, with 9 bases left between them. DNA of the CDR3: TGCGCCAGCAGTGAGAACGTTGGAGAAAAACTGTTTTTT. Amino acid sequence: CASSENVGEKLFF.

CDR3 in DNA: TGTGCCAGCTCACCACCGAGGGGCAGGGATGGATCCTACAATGAGCAGTTCTTC. Encoded protein: CASSPPRGRDGSYNEQFF. The rearrangement uses TRBV18 and TRBJ2-1, with D tentatively TRBD1 or TRBD2 (5 bases each). Germline V lookup: CDR1 KGHSH, CDR2 LQKENI. V lost 0 bases and J 1 base, leaving 16 bases between the germline ends. The CDR3 contains 18 residues.

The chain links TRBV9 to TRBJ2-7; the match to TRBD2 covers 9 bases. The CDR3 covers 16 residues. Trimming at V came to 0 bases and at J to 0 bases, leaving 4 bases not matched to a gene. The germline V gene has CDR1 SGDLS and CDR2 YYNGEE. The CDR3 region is CASSVEPAGGSYEQYF. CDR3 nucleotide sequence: TGTGCCAGCAGCGTAGAACCAGCGGGGGGCTCCTACGAGCAGTACTTC.

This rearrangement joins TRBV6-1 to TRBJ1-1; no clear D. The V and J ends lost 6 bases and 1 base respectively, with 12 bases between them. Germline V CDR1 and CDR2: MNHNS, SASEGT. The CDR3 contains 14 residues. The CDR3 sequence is CASSEINRNTEAFF. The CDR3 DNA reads TGTGCCAGCAGCGAAATTAACAGGAACACTGAAGCTTTCTTT.